The TCR beta chain under discussion was sequenced for a study of shared clonotypes between healthy human individuals. Whole-study findings and limits: Sampling covered nothing but blood. Tissue TCR repertoires likely differ from those found in blood. Sequencing depth was expected to influence donor clonotype sharing.

Each unsorted sample relied on about 90 million PBMCs as its source of genomic DNA. V was cut by 4 bases and J by 1 base, with 14 bases left in between. CDR1 SGHNT and CDR2 YYREEE come from the germline V gene (reference sequence). The CDR3 consists of 15 residues. Assay execution proceeded at the deep level. Method: immunoSEQ multiplex PCR; TCRdb's copy keeps in-frame clones and lacks some. The repertoire includes some 490,000 clones, approximately 84% of them detected once, and 12% sits in the top ten. As for this clone: Its antigen is not known.

Material: PBMCs. The chain uses TRBV5-4 and TRBJ1-2; D not certain. The TCR sequence derives from a woman between 40 and 55 years old in good health. Some clones in this sample may be carry-over from other donors' samples. CDR3 loop: CASSRLSTVNYGYTF. The CDR3 DNA sequence: TGTGCCAGCAGCCGCCTAAGTACGGTTAACTATGGCTACACCTTC.